The T cell receptor beta chain described here comes from a study of OX40 agonist ivuxolimab in advanced cancers. Study-level background: Prior checkpoint blockade (anti-PD-1, anti-PD-L1 or anti-CTLA-4) was permitted; over 30% had it.

Libraries were prepared by immunoSEQ multiplex PCR; TCRdb keeps only in-frame clonotypes and omits some of them. The sample includes just under 80,000 clones, around 91% of them seen just once. This sequence was found in an adult with an advanced solid tumor such as melanoma, head and neck, liver or kidney cancer. The sequenced sample was CD4+ or CD8+ T cells sorted from blood, obtained in a trial of the OX40 agonist ivuxolimab.

The CDR3 nucleotides are TGCGCCAGCAGCCATACTGGACAGTCGACCTTTTATGAGCAGTTCTTC. Translated, it gives CASSHTGQSTFYEQFF. The chain has TRBV5-1 and TRBJ2-1, with D maybe TRBD1 (6 bases). V shed 4 bases and J shed 8 bases, with 22 bases lying between them. Germline V CDR1 and CDR2: SGHRS, YFSETQ. The CDR3 totals 16 residues.